The present entry profiles one T cell receptor (beta chain) with its context. Its antigen is unidentified. The source of the sample is a study of blood T cells in healthy people across ages. Study conclusions and caveats: Higher naive T cell percentage went strongly together with higher TCR beta diversity. It was not known whether donors were CMV positive (a possible confounder of expanded clonotype changes).

The second PCR ran about 6 to 12 cycles with a sample-barcoded 5' primer and J-beta primers. Each sample yielded at least 2.5 million CDR3-containing paired-end reads. TCRdb re-analysed the 5' RACE reads in MiXCR, keeping a single row per CDR3 protein. This sample has roughly 680,000 distinct CDR3 sequences; 45% to 50% occur once, and the top ten carry approximately 32%. CDR1 SQVTM and CDR2 ANQGSEA come from the germline V gene. The J segment lost 4 bases and the V segment lost 6 bases, leaving 4 bases of the junction unmatched. CDR3 size: 12 residues. Healthy Caucasian individuals from Russia aged about 6 to 95 were enrolled as donors.

The source material was blood. V is TRBV29-1 and J is TRBJ1-1; 8 bases fit TRBD1. The TCR sequence derives from a woman aged 60-75 years in good health. In DNA form, the CDR3 reads TGCAGCGTCATGACAGGGGTCACTGAAGCTTTCTTT. It codes for CSVMTGVTEAFF.